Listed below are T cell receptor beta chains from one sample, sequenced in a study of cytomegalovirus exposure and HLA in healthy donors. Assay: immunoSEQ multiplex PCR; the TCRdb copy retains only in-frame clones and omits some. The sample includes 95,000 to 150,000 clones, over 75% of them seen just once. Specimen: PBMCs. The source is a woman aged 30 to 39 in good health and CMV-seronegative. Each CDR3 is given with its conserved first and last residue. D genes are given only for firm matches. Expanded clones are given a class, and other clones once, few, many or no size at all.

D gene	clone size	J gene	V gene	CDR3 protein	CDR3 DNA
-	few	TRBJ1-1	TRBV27	CASLGTQAEAFF	TGTGCCAGTCTGGGGACACAGGCTGAAGCTTTCTTT
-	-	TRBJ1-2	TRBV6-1	CASSDRQGYGYTF	TGTGCCAGCAGTGATCGTCAGGGATATGGCTACACCTTC
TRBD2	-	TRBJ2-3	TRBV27	CASSPISGGASTDTQYF	TGTGCCAGCAGTCCCATAAGCGGGGGGGCCAGCACAGATACGCAGTATTTT
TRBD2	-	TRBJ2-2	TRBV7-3	CASSKWGTSGANTGELFF	TGTGCCAGCAGCAAATGGGGGACTAGCGGTGCGAACACCGGGGAGCTGTTTTTT
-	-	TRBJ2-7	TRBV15	CATSTSGGTSYEQYF	TGTGCCACCAGCACTTCAGGGGGGACCTCCTACGAGCAGTACTTC
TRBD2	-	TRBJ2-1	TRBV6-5	CASTDHPGGEQFF	TGTGCCAGCACCGACCATCCGGGGGGTGAGCAGTTCTTC
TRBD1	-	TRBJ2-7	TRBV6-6	CASSSYGTGRIGEQYF	TGTGCCAGCAGCAGCTATGGGACAGGGAGGATCGGCGAGCAGTACTTC
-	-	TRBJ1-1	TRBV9	CASSLGHGHTEAFF	TGTGCCAGCAGTCTGGGACACGGCCACACTGAAGCTTTCTTT
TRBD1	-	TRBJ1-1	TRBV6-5	CASSYSQGLGTEAFF	TGTGCCAGCAGTTACTCACAGGGGCTCGGCACTGAAGCTTTCTTT
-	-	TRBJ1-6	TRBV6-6	CASTQGWGRGNSPLHF	TGTGCCAGCACCCAAGGGTGGGGGCGCGGGAATTCACCCCTCCACTTT
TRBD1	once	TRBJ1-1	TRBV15	CATSRDPNRFRDRSWNTEAFF	TGTGCCACCAGCAGAGACCCTAATAGGTTCCGGGACAGAAGCTGGAACACTGAAGCTTTCTTT
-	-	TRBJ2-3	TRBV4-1	CASSQDPGASTDTQYF	TGCGCCAGCAGCCAAGATCCAGGGGCTAGCACAGATACGCAGTATTTT
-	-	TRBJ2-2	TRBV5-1	CASSLAAVSGELFF	TGCGCCAGCAGCTTGGCCGCGGTCTCCGGGGAGCTGTTTTTT
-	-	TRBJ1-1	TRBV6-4	CASSDSIEAHGVFAEAFF	TGTGCCAGCAGTGACTCGATCGAAGCCCACGGGGTCTTTGCTGAAGCTTTCTTT
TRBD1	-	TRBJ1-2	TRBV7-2	CASTGDRFYGYTF	TGTGCCAGCACTGGGGACAGGTTCTACGGCTACACCTTC
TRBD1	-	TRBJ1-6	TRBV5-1	CASSLWDRATSYNSPLHF	TGCGCCAGCAGCTTGTGGGACAGGGCTACGTCCTATAATTCACCCCTCCACTTT
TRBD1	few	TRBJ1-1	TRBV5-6	CASSLDRGPWNTEAFF	TGTGCCAGCAGCTTGGACAGGGGGCCATGGAACACTGAAGCTTTCTTT
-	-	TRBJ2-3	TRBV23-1	CASSQSPWEDLSTDTQYF	TGCGCCAGCAGTCAATCCCCCTGGGAGGACCTTAGCACAGATACGCAGTATTTT
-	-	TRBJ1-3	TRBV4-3	CASSQDTSSSGNTIYF	TGCGCCAGCAGCCAAGATACGTCTAGCTCTGGAAACACCATATATTTT
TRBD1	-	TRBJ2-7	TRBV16	CASSSSGTASYEQYF	TGTGCCAGCAGCTCATCCGGGACAGCGTCCTACGAGCAGTACTTC
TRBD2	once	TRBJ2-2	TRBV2	CASRKASGSTGELFF	TGTGCCAGCAGGAAGGCTAGCGGGAGTACCGGGGAGCTGTTTTTT
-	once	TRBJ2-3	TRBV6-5	CASSSFQTGGTDTQYF	TGTGCCAGCAGTTCTTTCCAGACAGGCGGCACAGATACGCAGTATTTT
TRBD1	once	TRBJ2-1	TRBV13	CASSLAGTGWKFF	TGTGCCAGCAGCTTAGCGGGGACAGGGTGGAAGTTCTTC
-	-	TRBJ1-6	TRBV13	CASSLNSVKGSPLHF	TGTGCCAGCAGCTTAAATTCGGTAAAGGGGTCACCCCTCCACTTT
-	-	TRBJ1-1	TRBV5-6	CASSLGAQGGRTEAFF	TGTGCCAGCAGCTTGGGGGCCCAGGGAGGGAGGACTGAAGCTTTCTTT
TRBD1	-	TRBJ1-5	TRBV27	CASSSWTGSGNQPQHF	TGTGCCAGCAGTTCCTGGACAGGTAGCGGAAATCAGCCCCAGCATTTT
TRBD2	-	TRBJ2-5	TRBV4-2	CASSLGTSGGAQETQYF	TGTGCCAGCAGCCTTGGGACTAGCGGGGGGGCCCAAGAGACCCAGTACTTC
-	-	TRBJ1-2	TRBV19	CASSIARVGYGYTF	TGTGCCAGTAGTATCGCCAGGGTGGGCTATGGCTACACCTTC
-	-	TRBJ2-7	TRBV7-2	CASSLGEGDGQYF	TGTGCCAGCAGCTTAGGAGAGGGTGACGGGCAGTACTTC
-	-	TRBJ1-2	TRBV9	CASSDGQSYGYTF	TGTGCCAGCAGCGATGGACAGAGCTATGGCTACACCTTC
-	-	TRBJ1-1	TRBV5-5	CASSLVSGALGTEAFF	TGTGCCAGCAGCTTGGTGTCAGGCGCATTGGGCACTGAAGCTTTCTTT
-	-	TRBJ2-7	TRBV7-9	CASSPFGQSGSYEQYF	TGTGCCAGCAGCCCGTTTGGACAGTCTGGCTCCTACGAGCAGTACTTC
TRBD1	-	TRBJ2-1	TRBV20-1	CSTNRGDEQFF	TGCAGTACAAACAGGGGCGATGAGCAGTTCTTC
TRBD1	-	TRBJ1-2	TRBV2	CASSERQGLNYGYTF	TGTGCCAGCAGTGAACGACAGGGCTTAAACTATGGCTACACCTTC
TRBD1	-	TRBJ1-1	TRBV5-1	CASTLAGTGNTEAFF	TGCGCCAGCACCCTGGCCGGGACAGGGAACACTGAAGCTTTCTTT
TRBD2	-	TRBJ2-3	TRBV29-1	CSVTTKRGQTPSSTDTQYF	TGCAGCGTTACCACCAAGCGGGGGCAGACTCCATCGAGCACAGATACGCAGTATTTT
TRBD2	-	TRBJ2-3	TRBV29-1	CSVDPQASRGLGLAGGSTDTQYF	TGCAGCGTTGATCCTCAGGCTTCCAGGGGACTGGGACTAGCGGGGGGGAGCACAGATACGCAGTATTTT
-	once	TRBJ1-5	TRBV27	CASSLQGIFNQPQHF	TGTGCCAGCAGTTTACAGGGGATTTTCAATCAGCCCCAGCATTTT
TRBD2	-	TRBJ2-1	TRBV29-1	CSVEGASGGSYNEQFF	TGCAGCGTTGAAGGGGCTAGCGGGGGATCCTACAATGAGCAGTTCTTC
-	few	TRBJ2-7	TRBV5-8	CASRRAQGSYEQYF	TGTGCCAGCCGTCGGGCCCAGGGGTCCTACGAGCAGTACTTC
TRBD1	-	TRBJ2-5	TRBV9	CASSATGTGEGETQYF	TGTGCCAGCAGCGCGACCGGGACAGGGGAAGGGGAGACCCAGTACTTC
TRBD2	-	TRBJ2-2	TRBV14	CASRLAGTNTGELFF	TGTGCCAGCAGACTAGCGGGGACGAACACCGGGGAGCTGTTTTTT